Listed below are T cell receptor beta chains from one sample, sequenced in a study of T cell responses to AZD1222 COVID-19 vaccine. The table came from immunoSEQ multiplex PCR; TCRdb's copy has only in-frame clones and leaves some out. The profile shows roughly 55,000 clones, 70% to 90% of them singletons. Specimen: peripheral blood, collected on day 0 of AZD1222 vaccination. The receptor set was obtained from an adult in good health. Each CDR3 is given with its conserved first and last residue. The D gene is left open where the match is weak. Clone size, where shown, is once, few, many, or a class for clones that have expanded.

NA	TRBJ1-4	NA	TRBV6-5	TGTGCCAGCAGAGACGGGACGGGATGGGAAAAACTGTTTTTT	CASRDGTGWEKLFF
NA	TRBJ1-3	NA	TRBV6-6	TGTGCCAGCAGTTACTCGAATCAAGCGATTGGAAACACCATATATTTT	CASSYSNQAIGNTIYF
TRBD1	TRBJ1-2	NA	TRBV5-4	TGTGCCAGCAGCTTGGCCGGACAGGGGGTCTTCAACTATGGCTACACCTTC	CASSLAGQGVFNYGYTF
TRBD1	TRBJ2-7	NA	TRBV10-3	TGTGCCATCAGTGACCAGGACAGGCAAGGGAAGTACGAGCAGTACTTC	CAISDQDRQGKYEQYF
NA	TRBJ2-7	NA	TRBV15	TGTGCCACCAGCAGCAGGGGCCGGTACGAGCAGTACTTC	CATSSRGRYEQYF
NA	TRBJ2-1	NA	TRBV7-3	TGTGCCAGCAGCGCTGCGCCCGCAACCTACAATGAGCAGTTCTTC	CASSAAPATYNEQFF
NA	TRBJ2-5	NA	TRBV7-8	TGTGCCAGCAGCTTAGTTAGCGTAGAGACCCAGTACTTC	CASSLVSVETQYF
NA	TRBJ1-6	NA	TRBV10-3	TGTGCCATCAGCAACACTGGGTTCGATAATTCACCCCTCCACTTT	CAISNTGFDNSPLHF
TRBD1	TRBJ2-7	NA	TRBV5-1	TGCGCCAGCAGCTTGCAGGGACAGGGGTTAACCTACGAGCAGTACTTC	CASSLQGQGLTYEQYF
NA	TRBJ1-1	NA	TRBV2	TGTGCCAGCAGGGTGGACAGTTTCACTGAAGCTTTCTTT	CASRVDSFTEAFF
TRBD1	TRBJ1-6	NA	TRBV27	TGTGCCAGCAGTTTCTCAGGGGGATTCTTACCCCTCCACTTT	CASSFSGGFLPLHF
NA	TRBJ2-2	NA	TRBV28	TGTGCCAGCAGTAAAGGGGCTCGAAGGAACACCGGGGAGCTGTTTTTT	CASSKGARRNTGELFF
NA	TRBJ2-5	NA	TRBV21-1	TGTGCCAGCAGCAAAGTTGCTTTTTCCGAGACCCAGTACTTC	CASSKVAFSETQYF
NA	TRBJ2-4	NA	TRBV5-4	TGTGCCAGCAGCTTCCGGGACACCCTAGCCAAAAACATTCAGTACTTC	CASSFRDTLAKNIQYF
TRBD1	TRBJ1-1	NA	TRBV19	TGTGCCAGTAGTACCCCGACAGGGAAGTGGTCGGAAGCTTTCTTT	CASSTPTGKWSEAFF
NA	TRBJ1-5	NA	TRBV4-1	TGCGCCAGCAGCATAGTGGGGACGGGGAATCAGCCCCAGCATTTT	CASSIVGTGNQPQHF
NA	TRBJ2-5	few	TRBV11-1	TGTGCCAGCAGCTTACCGGGGCAGGGGAAAGAGACCCAGTACTTC	CASSLPGQGKETQYF
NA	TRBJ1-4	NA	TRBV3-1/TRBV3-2	TGTGCCAGCAGCCAAGACCCAGGAGTCGAAAAACTGTTTTTT	CASSQDPGVEKLFF
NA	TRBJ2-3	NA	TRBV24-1	TGTGCCACCAGTGACCGCGCTGACAAATCTAGCACAGATACGCAGTATTTT	CATSDRADKSSTDTQYF
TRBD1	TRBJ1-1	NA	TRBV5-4	TGTGCCAGCAGCTTGGTTTCGGGGACAGGGGTCGGCACTGAAGCTTTCTTT	CASSLVSGTGVGTEAFF
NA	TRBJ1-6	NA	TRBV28	TGTGCCAGCAGTACCAGGGTAGGGGGTCGAAGCTCCTATAATTCACCCCTCCACTTT	CASSTRVGGRSSYNSPLHF
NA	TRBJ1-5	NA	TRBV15	TGTGCCACCAGCCTCGGTCCGGGGCGTCCCCAGCATTTT	CATSLGPGRPQHF
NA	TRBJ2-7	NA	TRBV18	TGTGCCAGCTCACTGATGGACGGGTCTTCCTACGAGCAGTACTTC	CASSLMDGSSYEQYF
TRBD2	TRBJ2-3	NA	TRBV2	TGTGCCAGCCAACTCCTAGCGGGTACAGATACGCAGTATTTT	CASQLLAGTDTQYF
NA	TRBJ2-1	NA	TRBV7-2	TGTGCCAGCCCACCTGGGGGGCAAAGCTCCTACAATGAGCAGTTCTTC	CASPPGGQSSYNEQFF
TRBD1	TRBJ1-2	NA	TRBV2	TGTGCCAGCAGTGCCGGGACAGGGGATGGCTACACCTTC	CASSAGTGDGYTF
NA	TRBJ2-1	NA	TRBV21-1	TGTGCCAGCCGGTTGGGCTACAATGAGCAGTTCTTC	CASRLGYNEQFF
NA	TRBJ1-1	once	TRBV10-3	TGTGCCATCCTGGCAACCATGAACACTGAAGCTTTCTTT	CAILATMNTEAFF
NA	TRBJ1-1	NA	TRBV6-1	TGTGCCAGCAGTGAAGCGGGGGGTACTGAAGCTTTCTTT	CASSEAGGTEAFF
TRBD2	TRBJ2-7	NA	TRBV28	TGTGCCAGCGTAACAACAGGGACTAGCGGGAGCTACGAGCAGTACTTC	CASVTTGTSGSYEQYF